One and the same sample provided the 22 T cell receptor beta chains below, sequenced in a study of T cell repertoires in cytomegalovirus infection. One entry per CDR3 protein results from TCRdb running MiXCR on the reads. The repertoire holds about 830,000 distinct CDR3 sequences, with roughly 33% as singletons. No antigen has been identified for these receptors. The sequencing here drew on cultured CD8+ T cells from PBMCs, taken from culture after CMV antigen stimulation. These receptors all stem from a human donor in good health (CMV status not recorded). Some clones in this sample may be carry-over from other donors' samples.

In its sample, this clonotype was seen a few times. V usage is TRBV27 and J usage is TRBJ2-7; TRBD2 matches 10 bases. The CDR3 has 14 residues. Per the germline V gene, CDR1 is MNHEY and CDR2 is SMNVEV (reference sequence). The V gene end was trimmed by 6 bases and the J gene end by 0 bases; junction bases not matched to a gene: 2. CDR3 sequence reads: CASRLAGSSYEQYF. CDR3 coding DNA: TGTGCCAGCAGACTAGCGGGGAGCTCCTACGAGCAGTACTTC.

The table lists this clonotype with a few counts. This chain joins TRBV7-9 and TRBJ1-5; 7 positions match TRBD1. Germline assignment: CDR1 SEHNR and CDR2 FQNEAQ (reference sequence). Losses at the gene ends were 7 bases for V and 4 bases for J; bases not matched to a gene: 4. The CDR3 consists of 13 residues. In DNA form, the CDR3 reads TGTGCCAGCACCTCGACAGGGAATCAGCCCCAGCATTTT. Translated: CASTSTGNQPQHF.

J is TRBJ2-2 and V is TRBV3-1; no clear D. CDR1 is LGHDT, CDR2 YNNKEL, per germline (reference sequence). This CDR3 contains 12 residues. V was cut by 4 bases and J by 10 bases, with 10 bases left in between. The chain's CDR3 is CASSLSGVELFF. In DNA form, the CDR3 reads TGTGCCAGCAGCCTGAGTGGCGTGGAGCTGTTTTTT.

The chain has TRBV27 and TRBJ2-5; 9 positions agree with TRBD1. With V trimmed by 3 bases and J by 2 bases, 16 bases remained unmatched. CDR3 size: 19 residues. The germline V gene has CDR1 MNHEY and CDR2 SMNVEV (reference sequence). The CDR3 bases are TGTGCCAGCAGTTTGGAGGGGTCCCGGGACAGGGTTGGACAAGAGACCCAGTACTTC. This translates into CASSLEGSRDRVGQETQYF.

CDR3 protein: CASGSDLNNEQFF. CDR3 nucleotides: TGTGCTAGTGGTTCCGACCTTAACAATGAGCAGTTCTTC. The chain uses TRBV12-5 and TRBJ2-1, with D unclear. CDR3 length: 13 residues. Germline assignment: CDR1 LGHNT and CDR2 FRNRAP. Trimming cost V 4 bases and J 5 bases, with 9 bases left between them.

This clonotype was seen a handful of times. J is TRBJ1-1 and V is TRBV10-3, with D perhaps TRBD1 (5 bases). V dropped 2 bases and J dropped 2 bases, with 6 bases sitting between them. The V gene's germline CDR1 is ENHRY and CDR2 SYGVKD. There are 13 residues in the CDR3. As DNA, the CDR3 is TGTGCCATCAGTGAGGACAGAAACACTGAAGCTTTCTTT. Its translation is CAISEDRNTEAFF.

This clonotype has ten or more counts. The chain combines TRBV7-8 with TRBJ2-1, with 13 bases lining up with TRBD2. The CDR3 loop spans 18 amino acids. The germline CDR1 and CDR2 sequences are SGHVS and FQNEAQ. J lost 1 base, V lost 3 bases, and 6 bases had no gene match. The CDR3 sequence: CASSFSTSGGESYNEQFF. The CDR3 DNA is TGTGCCAGCAGCTTCAGTACTAGCGGGGGGGAATCCTACAATGAGCAGTTCTTC. The variable domain in full, completed from reference TRBV7-8 and TRBJ2-1, reads GAGVSQSPRYKVAKRGQDVALRCDPISGHVSLFWYQQALGQGPEFLTYFQNEAQLDKSGLPSDRFFAERPEGSVSTLKIQRTQQEDSAVYLCASSFSTSGGESYNEQFFGPGTRLTVL.

The chain couples TRBV7-6 to TRBJ2-7; D might be TRBD2 (5 bases). CDR1 and CDR2 from the germline V gene are SGHVS and FNYEAQ. The CDR3 runs to 14 residues. The germline V and J ends were trimmed by 5 bases and 0 bases, with 11 bases remaining between them. The CDR3 nucleotides read TGTGCCAGCAGCCTCCCCGGGGTCTCCTACGAGCAGTACTTC. Translated, it gives CASSLPGVSYEQYF. The complete variable domain, with remaining parts taken from reference TRBV7-6 and TRBJ2-7, reads GAGVSQSPRYKVTKRGQDVALRCDPISGHVSLYWYRQALGQGPEFLTYFNYEAQQDKSGLPNDRFSAERPEGSISTLTIQRTEQRDSAMYRCASSLPGVSYEQYFGPGTRLTVT.

The rearrangement uses TRBV5-1 and TRBJ2-3, with TRBD1 matching over 7 bases. The CDR3 length is 15 residues. Trimming took 6 bases from V and 2 from J; bases not matched to a gene: 9. Per germline, CDR1 SGHRS and CDR2 YFSETQ. The CDR3: CASTLTGTATDTQYF. CDR3 bases: TGCGCCAGCACCCTCACCGGGACAGCCACAGATACGCAGTATTTT.

This clonotype occurred many times. The chain has TRBV7-8 and TRBJ2-1, with 10 bases lining up with TRBD2. The CDR3 is made up of 18 amino acids. Germline V gene sequence: CDR1 SGHVS, CDR2 FQNEAQ. Losses at the gene ends were 1 base for V and 5 bases for J; bases not matched to a gene: 11. CDR3 bases: TGTGCCAGCAGCTTAGGTCCTAGCGGGGGCCTCGGAAACAATGAGCAGTTCTTC. Translating gives CASSLGPSGGLGNNEQFF. The full variable domain, with the rest looked up from reference TRBV7-8 and TRBJ2-1, is GAGVSQSPRYKVAKRGQDVALRCDPISGHVSLFWYQQALGQGPEFLTYFQNEAQLDKSGLPSDRFFAERPEGSVSTLKIQRTQQEDSAVYLCASSLGPSGGLGNNEQFFGPGTRLTVL.

About this clonotype itself: This may arise from a read error, as a much more abundant clone is one base away. The chain carries TRBV7-6 and TRBJ2-1; 10 bases are a match to TRBD2. The CDR3 has 16 residues. CDR1 is SGHVS and CDR2 is FNYEAQ in the germline V gene. CDR3 nucleotides: TGTGTCAGCAGCTTGTTAGCGGGGGGCTCCTACAATGAGCAGTTCTTC. Its protein is CVSSLLAGGSYNEQFF.

J is TRBJ2-1 and V is TRBV3-1; D unclear. This CDR3 contains 16 residues. From germline, CDR1 is LGHDT and CDR2 YNNKEL (reference sequence). V dropped 4 bases and J dropped 4 bases, with 17 bases sitting between them. The CDR3 bases are TGTGCCAGCAGCCCCCTAGATACTACTCCTTACAATGAGCAGTTCTTC. This codes for CASSPLDTTPYNEQFF.

V is TRBV12-5 and J is TRBJ2-1; 7 nucleotides line up with TRBD1. Trimming removed 7 bases from V and 7 bases from J; junction bases left unmatched: 7. The CDR3 has 13 amino acids. Germline assignment: CDR1 LGHNT and CDR2 FRNRAP. The CDR3 reads CASVTGQLNEQFF. The CDR3 bases are TGTGCTAGTGTTACGGGACAGCTTAATGAGCAGTTCTTC.

This clonotype has just a few counts. The chain links TRBV19 to TRBJ1-2; D is undetermined. This CDR3 contains 13 residues. The germline CDR1 and CDR2 sequences are LNHDA and SQIVND (reference sequence). The V gene lost 10 bases and the J gene lost 0 bases, with 12 bases spanning the gap. CDR3 region: CATRARANYGYTF. Here the CDR3 DNA reads TGTGCCACTCGGGCCCGAGCTAACTATGGCTACACCTTC.

The CDR3 loop is CAAYNGNTIYF. CDR3 in DNA: TGTGCCGCCTACAATGGAAACACCATATATTTT. This rearrangement joins TRBV6-1 to TRBJ1-3; D uncertain. This CDR3 is built from 11 residues. Trimming took off 11 bases at V and 3 bases at J, with 8 bases between the two ends. In germline, CDR1 is MNHNS, CDR2 SASEGT.

The chain combines TRBV4-1 with TRBJ1-4; D remains ambiguous. Germline values: CDR1 MGHRA, CDR2 YSYEKL. This CDR3 comprises 15 residues. Trimming took 4 bases from V and 8 from J, leaving 17 bases between them. CDR3 loop: CASSLRVEGEEKLFF. DNA of the CDR3: TGCGCCAGCAGCCTACGGGTGGAGGGAGAGGAAAAACTGTTTTTT.

The rearrangement uses TRBV20-1 and TRBJ2-5; 14 bases align to TRBD2. Germline assignment: CDR1 DFQATT and CDR2 SNEGSKA (reference sequence). Trimming cost V 5 bases and J 2 bases; bases outside gene matches: 4. This CDR3 has 15 residues. CDR3 coding DNA: TGCAGTGCTCGACTAGCGGGGGGGCTGCAAGAGACCCAGTACTTC. As protein: CSARLAGGLQETQYF.

Only a few counts were recorded for this clonotype. The V call is TRBV7-9, the J call TRBJ2-7; D not certain. CDR3 size: 12 residues. Looked up from germline, CDR1 is SEHNR and CDR2 is FQNEAQ (reference sequence). V lost 1 base and J lost 5, with 6 bases in between. Here the CDR3 DNA reads TGTGCCAGCAGCTTAGGGATAAACGAGCAGTACGTC. Translated, it gives CASSLGINEQYV.

There are a few counts of this clonotype. V usage is TRBV4-1 and J usage is TRBJ2-6; D uncertain. V lost 0 bases and J 2 bases, leaving 8 bases between the germline ends. Germline V gene lookup returns CDR1 MGHRA and CDR2 YSYEKL. This CDR3 spans 16 amino acids. The chain's CDR3 is CASSQDWVAGANVLTF. CDR3 sequence (DNA): TGCGCCAGCAGCCAAGACTGGGTTGCTGGGGCCAACGTCCTGACTTTC.

V usage is TRBV12-3 or TRBV12-4 and J usage is TRBJ1-1; no reliable D call. Between the trimmed V and J ends, which lost 0 bases and 5 bases, there was a span of 7 bases. CDR3 size: 13 residues. CDR3 sequence (DNA): TGTGCCAGCAGTTTAGCCCGGATTACTGAAGCTTTCTTT. This translates into CASSLARITEAFF.

The CDR3 DNA sequence: TGTGCCAGCAGCCAAGCTCCGGGGGGGAACACTGAAGCTTTCTTT. As protein: CASSQAPGGNTEAFF. The V call is TRBV14, the J call TRBJ1-1; maybe TRBD1 (5 bases). V was trimmed by 1 base and J by 1 base, leaving 10 bases between them. The CDR3 is made up of 15 amino acids. Germline V gene sequence: CDR1 SGHDN, CDR2 FVKESK.

The chain carries TRBV11-3 and TRBJ2-2, with D hard to call. V dropped 5 bases and J dropped 2 bases, with 18 bases sitting between them. The CDR3 spans 17 residues. Per germline, CDR1 SGHNT and CDR2 YENEEA. The CDR3 DNA reads as TGTGCCAGCAGCACGAGGACCAAGGGCTATAACACCGGGGAGCTGTTTTTT. This codes for CASSTRTKGYNTGELFF. The complete variable domain, with remaining parts taken from reference TRBV11-3 and TRBJ2-2, reads EAGVVQSPRYKIIEKKQPVAFWCNPISGHNTLYWYLQNLGQGPELLIRYENEEAVDDSQLPKDRFSAERLKGVDSTLKIQPAELGDSAVYLCASSTRTKGYNTGELFFGEGSRLTVL.